This T cell receptor beta chain is drawn from a study of blood T cell repertoires in COVID-19. Overall study context: Specimens from acute and convalescent COVID-19 originated in the United States, Italy and Spain. Sample material is recorded as cDNA or gDNA derived from T cells, B-cell-depleted T cells, or PBMCs.

Germline V gene data show CDR1 as SGHDT and CDR2 as YYEEEE. The V and J ends lost 5 bases and 1 base respectively, with 19 bases between them. CDR3 length: 16 amino acids. Per the original methods: Estimation of nucleated cell counts was performed using reference gene primer amplification. Assay used: immunoSEQ multiplex PCR; TCRdb lists only in-frame clones, some missing. That table is the source of V, J and clone size, and D and trimming were worked out from the DNA. The table shows roughly 73,000 clones, with 85% to 90% occurring only once. This receptor was obtained from a man older than 75 with acute or convalescent COVID-19. The chain recombines TRBV5-6 with TRBJ2-7; D is perhaps TRBD1 (6 bases). The specimen was peripheral blood. CDR3 DNA: TGTGCCAGCAGTCGCATGGGACATGAGAAGTCCTACGAGCAGTACTTC. Translated: CASSRMGHEKSYEQYF.